The following is a T cell receptor beta chain sequence with its context. The data are from a study of blood T cell repertoires in COVID-19. The assay was immunoSEQ multiplex PCR, and TCRdb's table has in-frame clones only and misses some. The repertoire holds more than 200,000 clones, with approximately 85% as singletons. The CDR3 length is 20 residues. In germline, CDR1 is SGHVS, CDR2 FQNEAQ. V lost 2 bases and J lost 3, with 26 bases in between. Source material: peripheral blood. This TCR was recovered from a human donor in a cohort sampled during active COVID-19. The V gene is TRBV7-8, the J gene TRBJ1-3; D possibly corresponds to TRBD1 (5 bases). This chain's CDR3 is CASSLSRWGQGPPLGNTIYF. The CDR3 nucleotides read TGTGCCAGCAGCTTATCCCGGTGGGGCCAGGGTCCTCCCCTTGGAAACACCATATATTTT.